The 27 T cell receptor beta chains reported below all come from one sample, sequenced in a study of T cell responses to AZD1222 COVID-19 vaccine. The method was immunoSEQ multiplex PCR; TCRdb's version includes in-frame clones alone and lacks a portion of them. The table records approximately 110,000 clones, around 85% of them present only once. The sample in question was peripheral blood, obtained on day 0 of AZD1222 vaccination. These receptors were obtained from an adult in good health.

This chain joins TRBV3-1 (or the pseudogene TRBV3-2) and TRBJ1-6, with 10 nucleotides matching TRBD1. The germline gives CDR1 LGHDT, CDR2 YNNKEL (reference sequence). V lost 3 bases to trimming and J lost 10 bases; unmatched junction nucleotides: 6. The CDR3 contains 15 residues. CDR3 coding DNA: TGTGCCAGCAGCCAGCCAGGGACAGGGGAATCACCCCTCCACTTT. This encodes CASSQPGTGESPLHF.

The chain joins TRBV30 to TRBJ1-1; unclear D gene. This CDR3 is built from 11 residues. Germline V gene sequence: CDR1 GTSNPN, CDR2 SVGIG (reference sequence). CDR3 protein: CAFRLNTEAFF. In DNA form, the CDR3 reads TGTGCTTTTAGGTTGAACACTGAAGCTTTCTTT.

The V call is TRBV9, the J call TRBJ1-5; TRBD1 is a possible D gene (5 bases). Trimming took off 0 bases at V and 5 bases at J, with 21 bases between the two ends. The CDR3 consists of 18 residues. The V gene's germline CDR1 is SGDLS and CDR2 YYNGEE. CDR3 sequence reads: CASSVVGSWDRVYQPQHF. CDR3 sequence (DNA): TGTGCCAGCAGCGTAGTAGGTAGTTGGGACCGTGTGTATCAGCCCCAGCATTTT.

This rearrangement joins TRBV28 to TRBJ1-5; D might be TRBD1 (5 bases). This CDR3 is built from 13 residues. Between the trimmed V and J ends, which lost 6 bases and 1 base, there was a span of 7 bases. The germline CDR1 and CDR2 sequences are MDHEN and SYDVKM. DNA for the CDR3: TGTGCCAGCAGGCGGGGGAGCAATCAGCCCCAGCATTTT. This gives the protein CASRRGSNQPQHF. Full variable domain (rest looked up from reference TRBV28 and TRBJ1-5): DVKVTQSSRYLVKRTGEKVFLECVQDMDHENMFWYRQDPGLGLRLIYFSYDVKMKEKGDIPEGYSVSREKKERFSLILESASTNQTSMYLCASRRGSNQPQHFGDGTRLSIL.

This chain links TRBV19 with TRBJ1-4; D is perhaps TRBD1 (6 bases). Trimming stripped 7 bases from V and 7 bases from J, with 19 bases between. Germline assignment: CDR1 LNHDA and CDR2 SQIVND (reference sequence). This CDR3 has 15 residues. The CDR3 loop reads CASNSPRGRGEKLFF. CDR3 sequence (DNA): TGTGCCAGTAATTCCCCCCGGGGGCGCGGTGAAAAACTGTTTTTT.

The V and J genes are TRBV28 and TRBJ1-1, with TRBD1 identical over 7 bases. With V trimmed by 5 bases and J by 1 base, 10 bases remained unmatched. Germline values: CDR1 MDHEN, CDR2 SYDVKM. The CDR3 spans 16 residues. The CDR3 DNA reads TGTGCCAGCAGTCCGAACAGGGGATGGGGGAACACTGAAGCTTTCTTT. It is translated as CASSPNRGWGNTEAFF.

The V call is TRBV29-1, the J call TRBJ1-1; D unresolved. Germline V gene data show CDR1 as SQVTM and CDR2 as ANQGSEA. Trimming left V 2 bases short and J 5 bases short, with 15 bases between. CDR3 length: 14 amino acids. CDR3 sequence: CSVESRGFGTEAFF. CDR3 sequence (DNA): TGCAGCGTTGAATCACGAGGTTTCGGTACTGAAGCTTTCTTT.

The chain employs TRBV15 and TRBJ1-2; D is uncertain. This CDR3 has 15 amino acids. From germline, CDR1 is LNHNV and CDR2 YYDKDF (reference sequence). The germline V and J ends were trimmed by 4 bases and 6 bases, with 18 bases remaining between them. Written as DNA, the CDR3 is TGTGCCACCAGCATCCAAAGCGGGGTTGTGGATGGCTACACCTTC. This codes for CATSIQSGVVDGYTF.

This sequence joins TRBV7-9 and TRBJ2-6; either TRBD1 or TRBD2 may supply D (5 bases each). Between the trimmed V and J ends, which lost 5 bases and 2 bases, there was a span of 10 bases. Germline V CDR1 and CDR2: SEHNR, FQNEAQ (reference sequence). The CDR3 has 15 residues. CDR3 nucleotide sequence: TGTGCCAGCAGCCCGCGAGGGGCTGGGGCCAACGTCCTGACTTTC. This encodes CASSPRGAGANVLTF.

The chain uses TRBV6-5 and TRBJ2-1; weak D call: TRBD1 (5 bases). The CDR3 is 12 residues long. CDR1 MNHEY and CDR2 SVGAGI come from the germline V gene. V lost 2 bases and J 9 bases, leaving 8 bases between the germline ends. CDR3 nucleotide sequence: TGTGCCAGCAGTTACGCAGGGTTTGAGCAGTTCTTC. This encodes CASSYAGFEQFF.

This chain links TRBV11-3 with TRBJ1-1; D is unresolved. This CDR3 comprises 14 residues. The germline V and J ends were trimmed by 1 base and 7 bases, with 13 bases remaining between them. From germline, CDR1 is SGHNT and CDR2 YENEEA. This CDR3 reads CASSLAAGSGEAFF. CDR3 coding DNA: TGTGCCAGCAGCTTAGCTGCGGGATCGGGTGAAGCTTTCTTT.

The chain has TRBV5-1 and TRBJ2-3; D perhaps matches TRBD1 (6 bases). The CDR3 contains 15 residues. Between the trimmed V and J ends, which lost 1 base and 3 bases, there was a span of 12 bases. Germline lookup yields CDR1 SGHRS and CDR2 YFSETQ. This CDR3 reads CASSLLGAGTDTQYF. The DNA of the CDR3 is TGCGCCAGCAGCTTGCTGGGGGCGGGTACAGATACGCAGTATTTT.

The chain carries TRBV9 and TRBJ2-7; perhaps TRBD2 as D (5 bases). Germline V gene lookup returns CDR1 SGDLS and CDR2 YYNGEE. This CDR3 spans 14 amino acids. The V end lost 4 bases, the J end lost 2 bases, and 13 bases lay between the germline ends. For the CDR3, the DNA is TGTGCCAGCAGCACCACGGACTCCCCCTACGAGCAGTACTTC. Its translation is CASSTTDSPYEQYF.

The chain is built from TRBV18 and TRBJ2-7; TRBD2 matches at 7 bases. Germline V gene data show CDR1 as KGHSH and CDR2 as LQKENI. The V gene end was trimmed by 6 bases and the J gene end by 5 bases; junction bases not matched to a gene: 10. The CDR3 is 14 amino acids. CDR3 bases: TGTGCCAGCTCGTACACGGGGGGATACGACGAGCAGTACTTC. This codes for CASSYTGGYDEQYF.

The V call is TRBV19, the J call TRBJ1-5; 7 bases are shared with TRBD1. Germline trimming cut 7 bases from V and 1 base from J; bases unmatched to any gene: 4. This CDR3 spans 14 amino acids. Germline CDR1 is LNHDA and CDR2 is SQIVND (reference sequence). CDR3 amino acids: CASNEGASNQPQHF. Here the CDR3 DNA reads TGTGCCAGTAACGAGGGGGCGAGCAATCAGCCCCAGCATTTT.

DNA for the CDR3: TGTGCCAGCAGCCAGGGACTAGCGGGGGGGCAAGATGAGCAGTTCTTC. Translation: CASSQGLAGGQDEQFF. The chain employs TRBV3-1 (or the pseudogene TRBV3-2) and TRBJ2-1; 16 nucleotides match TRBD2. CDR3 length: 16 amino acids. J gave up 8 bases and V 3 bases, and 4 bases lay outside the gene matches. Per germline, CDR1 LGHDT and CDR2 YNNKEL (reference sequence).

The gene calls are TRBV5-1 and TRBJ1-1, with D unclear. The CDR3 sequence is 15 residues long. Germline V gene lookup returns CDR1 SGHRS and CDR2 YFSETQ. Trimming shortened V by 4 bases and J by 0 bases, and 13 bases separated the two germline ends. CDR3 loop: CASSTDGSVNTEAFF. The DNA of the CDR3 is TGCGCCAGCAGCACGGACGGGTCTGTGAACACTGAAGCTTTCTTT.

CDR3 DNA: TGTGCCAGCAGTGAACAGGCCACGTCCTACGAGCAGTACTTC. This gives the protein CASSEQATSYEQYF. The rearrangement uses TRBV6-4 and TRBJ2-7, with D perhaps matching TRBD1 (5 bases). The CDR3 contains 14 residues. Looked up from germline, CDR1 is MRHNA and CDR2 is SNTAGT. Between the trimmed V and J ends, which lost 3 bases and 1 base, there was a span of 10 bases.

This chain links TRBV28 with TRBJ1-1; D might be TRBD1 (5 bases). Looked up from germline, CDR1 is MDHEN and CDR2 is SYDVKM. The CDR3 sequence is 12 residues long. Trimming stripped 6 bases from V and 4 bases from J, with 9 bases between. This chain's CDR3 is CASRSGTTEAFF. The CDR3 bases are TGTGCCAGCAGGTCAGGGACCACTGAAGCTTTCTTT.

The V and J genes are TRBV7-2 and TRBJ1-2; D uncertain. This CDR3 is built from 15 residues. The germline V gene encodes CDR1 SGHTA and CDR2 FQGNSA. V dropped 5 bases and J dropped 6 bases, with 19 bases sitting between them. The CDR3 coding sequence is TGTGCCAGCAGCCCCTCCGACACATCTGGGGATGGCTACACCTTC. Translation gives CASSPSDTSGDGYTF.

This sequence joins TRBV24-1 and TRBJ1-4, with D maybe TRBD1 (5 bases). Trimming cost V 2 bases and J 7 bases, with 10 bases left between them. Germline-derived CDR1 and CDR2 are KGHDR and SFDVKD. CDR3 length: 14 amino acids. The CDR3 protein is CATSDSRDLEKLFF. Written as DNA, the CDR3 is TGTGCCACCAGTGATTCCCGGGACCTTGAAAAACTGTTTTTT.

The rearrangement links TRBV5-8 to TRBJ1-3; D is undetermined. This CDR3 comprises 14 residues. V was trimmed by 0 bases and J by 5 bases, leaving 9 bases between them. Per the germline V gene, CDR1 is SGHTS and CDR2 is YDEGEE. The CDR3 loop is CASSLVGTRNTIYF. CDR3 DNA sequence: TGTGCCAGCAGCTTGGTGGGCACCCGAAACACCATATATTTT.

Note on this clone: This same CDR3 is encoded by further DNA sequences in the sample. This sequence joins TRBV4-1 and TRBJ1-1; D call uncertain. Looked up from germline, CDR1 is MGHRA and CDR2 is YSYEKL. V was pared by 1 base and J by 5 bases, with 2 bases between. The CDR3 sequence is 11 residues long. The CDR3 DNA reads TGCGCCAGCAGCCAAGGTACTGAAGCTTTCTTT. Translating gives CASSQGTEAFF.

The chain joins TRBV6-5 to TRBJ1-1; 7 nucleotides align to TRBD1. This CDR3 has 15 amino acids. CDR1 is MNHEY, CDR2 SVGAGI, per germline. The V segment lost 0 bases and the J segment 7 bases; nucleotides outside the gene matches: 8. The chain's CDR3 is CASSYSGNRQGEAFF. The CDR3 DNA reads TGTGCCAGCAGTTACTCGGGGAACAGACAGGGTGAAGCTTTCTTT.

The chain is built from TRBV7-2 and TRBJ1-5; D uncertain. This CDR3 has 16 amino acids. Trimming pared 2 bases from V and 4 bases from J, leaving 15 bases between. Germline assignment: CDR1 SGHTA and CDR2 FQGNSA. The CDR3 is CASSLRRSGVNQPQHF. CDR3 nucleotide sequence: TGTGCCAGCAGCTTACGCCGCTCCGGGGTGAATCAGCCCCAGCATTTT.

Here the CDR3 reads CATKMGQTNTEAFF. In DNA, the CDR3 is TGTGCCACGAAAATGGGACAGACGAACACTGAAGCTTTCTTT. The chain joins TRBV10-3 to TRBJ1-1, with 7 nucleotides matching TRBD1. The CDR3 is 14 amino acids. V shed 10 bases, J shed 1 base, and the junction held 9 bases outside the gene matches. CDR1 ENHRY and CDR2 SYGVKD come from the germline V gene.

This sequence joins TRBV7-6 and TRBJ1-2; 9 bases are shared with TRBD1. The germline V gene encodes CDR1 SGHVS and CDR2 FNYEAQ. V was pared by 5 bases and J by 0 bases, with 7 bases of the junction left unmatched. CDR3 length: 16 amino acids. This CDR3 is CASSHNRGRANYGYTF. The CDR3, as DNA: TGTGCCAGCAGCCACAACAGGGGGCGGGCTAACTATGGCTACACCTTC.